Each of the 2 T cell receptor beta chains below was sequenced from the same sample in a study of T cell repertoires in cytomegalovirus infection. TCRdb called the reads again in MiXCR, with one record for every CDR3 protein. The data show approximately 190,000 distinct CDR3 sequences, 8.5% to 10% seen once. Material: PBMCs. The receptors were gathered from a human donor in good health (CMV status not recorded). Some clones in this sample may be carry-over from other donors' samples.

V usage is TRBV29-1 and J usage is TRBJ2-7, with 8 bases aligning to TRBD2. The CDR3 is 13 residues long. CDR1 is SQVTM, CDR2 ANQGSEA, per germline. V was pared by 4 bases and J by 2 bases, with 4 bases of the junction left unmatched. CDR3 nucleotides: TGCAGCGTTGTTAGCGGGACCACCTACGAGCAGTACTTC. It translates to CSVVSGTTYEQYF.

This clonotype has a count of ten or more. V and J are TRBV7-6 and TRBJ1-2, with 8 bases aligning to TRBD1. CDR1 SGHVS and CDR2 FNYEAQ come from the germline V gene. The CDR3 totals 15 residues. J gave up 3 bases and V 2 bases, and 5 bases lay outside the gene matches. The CDR3 DNA is TGTGCCAGCAGCTTAACGTCAGGGGGCGACTATGGCTACACCTTC. Protein: CASSLTSGGDYGYTF.